The 31 T cell receptor beta chains below all came from one sample that was sequenced in a study of blood T cell repertoires in COVID-19. The table came from immunoSEQ multiplex PCR; TCRdb's copy has only in-frame clones and leaves some out. The sample lists under 250,000 clones, roughly 90% occurring once. Sequencing was carried out using peripheral blood. The source of these receptors is a man aged 60 to 75 who had recovered from COVID-19.

This sequence joins TRBV7-3 and TRBJ2-5, with D perhaps matching TRBD2 (7 bases). CDR3 length: 15 amino acids. Germline CDR1 SGHTA, CDR2 FQGTGA. V lost 5 bases, J lost 2 bases, and 15 bases lay in between. The CDR3 DNA is TGTGCCAGCAGCCCAACGGGGGGCCGACAAGAGACCCAGTACTTC. Its translation is CASSPTGGRQETQYF.

On this clone: The sample has other DNA sequences that encode this CDR3 too. The gene calls are TRBV11-2 and TRBJ2-1; the match to TRBD2 covers 13 bases. Trimming at V came to 3 bases and at J to 6 bases, leaving 2 bases not matched to a gene. Germline CDR1 SGHAT, CDR2 FQNNGV. The CDR3 is 15 amino acids. The CDR3 coding sequence is TGTGCCAGCAGCTTTACTAGCGGGGGGGCCAATGAGCAGTTCTTC. This encodes CASSFTSGGANEQFF.

This chain links TRBV19 with TRBJ2-3, with a possible D match to TRBD2 (5 bases). V lost 8 bases and J 4 bases, leaving 10 bases between the germline ends. Germline CDR1 LNHDA, CDR2 SQIVND (reference sequence). The CDR3 is 12 residues long. CDR3 loop: CASPGKADTQYF. In DNA form, the CDR3 reads TGTGCCAGTCCCGGGAAGGCAGATACGCAGTATTTT.

The chain employs TRBV9 and TRBJ2-7; D is unresolved. The CDR3 is made up of 15 amino acids. From germline, CDR1 is SGDLS and CDR2 YYNGEE. V lost 1 base and J lost 2, with 13 bases in between. In DNA, the CDR3 is TGTGCCAGCAGCGTAACCCCGATTACAGCCTACGAGCAGTACTTC. Translating it yields CASSVTPITAYEQYF.

The gene calls are TRBV10-2 and TRBJ2-2; 7 positions agree with TRBD1. Germline CDR1 reads WSHSY; CDR2 reads SAAADI. This CDR3 region has 14 residues. The trim removed 3 bases at V and 4 bases at J, leaving 2 bases unmatched. As DNA, the CDR3 is TGCGCCAGCAGTGAACAGGGGTTCACCGGGGAGCTGTTTTTT. Protein sequence: CASSEQGFTGELFF.

This chain connects TRBV19 to TRBJ2-7; perhaps TRBD1 as D (5 bases). The CDR3 contains 14 residues. Trimming stripped 1 base from V and 1 base from J, with 8 bases between. Germline CDR1 LNHDA, CDR2 SQIVND (reference sequence). The CDR3 nucleotides are TGTGCCAGTAGTATAGTTCAGGGATCCTACGAGCAGTACTTC. As protein: CASSIVQGSYEQYF.

This CDR3 reads CASSPYQGELDTQYF. The CDR3 DNA sequence: TGTGCCAGCTCACCCTACCAGGGGGAATTAGATACGCAGTATTTT. The chain employs TRBV18 and TRBJ2-3; 7 nucleotides align to TRBD1. V was pared by 3 bases and J by 5 bases, with 8 bases of the junction left unmatched. The CDR3 is made up of 15 amino acids. Germline CDR1 and CDR2: KGHSH and LQKENI.

This clone showed up just once. The V call is TRBV5-1, the J call TRBJ2-7; the D gene is possibly TRBD2 (7 bases). Trimming took 4 bases from V and 6 from J, leaving 20 bases between them. CDR3 size: 15 residues. Looked up from germline, CDR1 is SGHRS and CDR2 is YFSETQ. The CDR3 bases are TGCGCCAGCAGCCGGGCGGGGGCGGTGTTAGGCGAGCAGTACTTC. It specifies CASSRAGAVLGEQYF.

The sample holds one count of this clone. This chain joins TRBV5-4 and TRBJ2-1; tentatively, D is TRBD2 (6 bases). Per the germline V gene, CDR1 is SGHNT and CDR2 is YYREEE (reference sequence). V shed 4 bases and J shed 6 bases, with 23 bases lying between them. CDR3 length: 17 residues. CDR3 sequence reads: CASSRGLTPPPGNEQFF. CDR3 DNA sequence: TGTGCCAGCAGCAGAGGACTAACCCCCCCTCCGGGCAATGAGCAGTTCTTC.

CDR3: CATSLRPGLAGVGEQFF. CDR3 DNA sequence: TGTGCCACCAGTCTACGACCGGGACTAGCGGGAGTTGGTGAGCAGTTCTTC. The chain couples TRBV24-1 to TRBJ2-1, with TRBD2 identical over 14 bases. Germline V gives CDR1 KGHDR, CDR2 SFDVKD. V gave up 6 bases and J gave up 9 bases; unmatched junction bases: 12. CDR3 length equals 17 residues.

Only a few counts were recorded for this clone. The V gene is TRBV7-3, the J gene TRBJ1-1; D is possibly TRBD1 (6 bases). CDR3 size: 13 residues. Germline loops: CDR1 SGHTA, CDR2 FQGTGA. V gave up 7 bases and J gave up 1 base, with 10 bases separating them. This chain's CDR3 is CASKTGPNTEAFF. CDR3 in DNA: TGTGCCAGCAAAACAGGGCCGAACACTGAAGCTTTCTTT.

The CDR3 sequence: CASSLSGTEAFF. The CDR3 coding sequence is TGTGCCAGCAGCTTATCGGGGACTGAAGCTTTCTTT. The chain combines TRBV11-2 with TRBJ1-1; D is uncertain. V lost 2 bases and J lost 5, with 6 bases in between. This CDR3 is 12 amino acids long. The germline CDR1 and CDR2 sequences are SGHAT and FQNNGV.

This clone was counted once. V is TRBV7-9 and J is TRBJ2-1; 7 nucleotides line up with TRBD2. This CDR3 has 18 residues. Germline trimming cut 4 bases from V and 4 bases from J; bases unmatched to any gene: 16. Germline loops: CDR1 SEHNR, CDR2 FQNEAQ (reference sequence). The CDR3 coding sequence is TGTGCCAGCAGCTCTCCTCGAGGGGAAGCGGGATTTTACAATGAGCAGTTCTTC. Encoded protein: CASSSPRGEAGFYNEQFF.

In this sample, this clone turned up once. V usage is TRBV5-1 and J usage is TRBJ2-5; unclear D gene. Germline V gene lookup returns CDR1 SGHRS and CDR2 YFSETQ. This CDR3 region has 13 residues. V dropped 1 base and J dropped 3 bases, with 7 bases sitting between them. In DNA form, the CDR3 reads TGCGCCAGCAGCTTGTCCGGTGAAGAGACCCAGTACTTC. Residues: CASSLSGEETQYF.

The chain recombines TRBV6-1 with TRBJ2-1; a weak D match, TRBD2 (5 bases). Germline lookup yields CDR1 MNHNS and CDR2 SASEGT. The CDR3 extends over 13 amino acids. V shed 2 bases and J shed 11 bases, with 13 bases lying between them. CDR3 DNA: TGTGCCAGCAGTGAAACTAGACGGGTGCAGCAGTTCTTC. Its protein product is CASSETRRVQQFF.

The gene calls are TRBV5-6 and TRBJ2-7; the match to TRBD2 covers 10 bases. This CDR3 is built from 16 residues. The V gene's germline CDR1 is SGHDT and CDR2 YYEEEE. The V segment lost 0 bases and the J segment 7 bases; nucleotides outside the gene matches: 10. The CDR3 sequence is CASSLGLAGATGEQYF. In DNA form, the CDR3 reads TGTGCCAGCAGCTTGGGTCTAGCGGGAGCGACGGGTGAGCAGTACTTC.

The chain recombines TRBV7-2 with TRBJ1-2; D is undetermined. The CDR3 consists of 14 residues. The V gene's germline CDR1 is SGHTA and CDR2 FQGNSA. The V end lost 5 bases, the J end lost 2 bases, and 12 bases lay between the germline ends. The CDR3: CASSQSGINYGYTF. As DNA, the CDR3 is TGTGCCAGCAGCCAGTCCGGGATCAACTATGGCTACACCTTC. The variable domain in full, completed from reference TRBV7-2 and TRBJ1-2, reads GAGVSQSPSNKVTEKGKDVELRCDPISGHTALYWYRQSLGQGLEFLIYFQGNSAPDKSGLPSDRFSAERTGGSVSTLTIQRTQQEDSAVYLCASSQSGINYGYTFGSGTRLTVV.

This clone was picked up a small number of times. This chain links TRBV19 with TRBJ2-5, with TRBD1 identical over 8 bases. The V and J ends lost 3 bases and 1 base, in that order; junction bases with no gene match: 4. The CDR3 is 15 amino acids. Germline CDR1 LNHDA, CDR2 SQIVND (reference sequence). CDR3 residues: CASSIDRGTQETQYF. The CDR3 nucleotides are TGTGCCAGTAGTATCGACAGGGGAACCCAAGAGACCCAGTACTTC.

V is TRBV6-5 and J is TRBJ2-7; 7 bases align to TRBD2. V lost 7 bases, J lost 2 bases, and 8 bases stayed unmatched. CDR3 length: 14 residues. Per the germline V gene, CDR1 is MNHEY and CDR2 is SVGAGI. The CDR3 loop reads CASTRAGPPYEQYF. CDR3 coding DNA: TGTGCCAGCACTAGAGCGGGGCCCCCCTACGAGCAGTACTTC.

The CDR3 sequence is CASSPQVVATEAFF. The CDR3 DNA reads as TGTGCCAGCAGCCCCCAGGTCGTGGCCACTGAAGCTTTCTTT. The chain combines TRBV7-2 with TRBJ1-1, with no clear D. From germline, CDR1 is SGHTA and CDR2 FQGNSA. The CDR3 has 14 amino acids. Trimming took off 5 bases at V and 4 bases at J, with 14 bases between the two ends.

The V call is TRBV4-1, the J call TRBJ2-3; TRBD2 aligns across 8 bases. This CDR3 comprises 17 residues. The ends lost 1 base at V and 2 bases at J; junction bases unmatched: 8. Looked up from germline, CDR1 is MGHRA and CDR2 is YSYEKL. The DNA for the CDR3 is TGCGCCAGCAGCCAAGGAGGCATAGCGGGGTTCACAGATACGCAGTATTTT. Its translation: CASSQGGIAGFTDTQYF.

The V call is TRBV27, the J call TRBJ1-5, with TRBD1 matching over 7 bases. The CDR3 is 16 residues long. The ends lost 5 bases at V and 0 bases at J; junction bases unmatched: 7. Germline CDR1 MNHEY, CDR2 SMNVEV (reference sequence). The CDR3 DNA follows: TGTGCCAGCAGTCCCCGGGGGACAGCTAGCAATCAGCCCCAGCATTTT. Protein sequence: CASSPRGTASNQPQHF.

This clone was seen only once. The chain couples TRBV7-3 to TRBJ2-5; 10 nucleotides agree with TRBD2. This CDR3 has 16 residues. V trimming: 4 bases; J trimming: 5 bases; junction bases outside the gene matches: 10. Germline V gives CDR1 SGHTA, CDR2 FQGTGA. The CDR3 sequence: CASSSPQGTSEETQYF. The CDR3 DNA follows: TGTGCCAGCAGCTCCCCCCAGGGGACTAGCGAGGAGACCCAGTACTTC.

V usage is TRBV6-5 and J usage is TRBJ1-2, with 7 bases aligning to TRBD1. The CDR3 spans 14 residues. CDR1 and CDR2 from the germline V gene are MNHEY and SVGAGI. The V gene end was trimmed by 7 bases and the J gene end by 3 bases; junction bases not matched to a gene: 8. The CDR3 spells CASNQQGRDYGYTF. CDR3 nucleotide sequence: TGTGCCAGCAACCAACAGGGGCGCGACTATGGCTACACCTTC.

This chain links TRBV9 with TRBJ2-5, with D possibly matching TRBD2 (6 bases). In germline, CDR1 is SGDLS, CDR2 YYNGEE. CDR3 length equals 16 residues. Trimming removed 0 bases from V and 5 bases from J, with 17 bases in between. CDR3 coding DNA: TGTGCCAGCAGCGTAGGGGCTAGCGTGGGAGTGGAGACCCAGTACTTC. It translates to CASSVGASVGVETQYF. The complete variable domain, with remaining parts taken from reference TRBV9 and TRBJ2-5, reads DSGVTQTPKHLITATGQRVTLRCSPRSGDLSVYWYQQSLDQGLQFLIQYYNGEERAKGNILERFSAQQFPDLHSELNLSSLELGDSALYFCASSVGASVGVETQYFGPGTRLLVL.

CDR3 sequence (DNA): TGCAGTGCTAGTATGGCGGGACTACTTAACAATGAGCAGTTCTTC. It encodes CSASMAGLLNNEQFF. The J gene is TRBJ2-1, the V gene TRBV20-1, with 7 bases lining up with TRBD2. Germline CDR1 reads DFQATT; CDR2 reads SNEGSKA (reference sequence). The J segment lost 5 bases and the V segment lost 3 bases, leaving 10 bases of the junction unmatched. The CDR3 runs to 15 residues.

The rearrangement uses TRBV9 and TRBJ2-3; D remains ambiguous. CDR1 SGDLS and CDR2 YYNGEE come from the germline V gene. V lost 4 bases to trimming and J lost 6 bases, with 9 bases between them. The CDR3 extends over 12 amino acids. CDR3 DNA: TGTGCCAGCAGCTTATCGAGGGATACGCAGTATTTT. The encoded protein is CASSLSRDTQYF.

This chain joins TRBV5-1 and TRBJ2-5, with 9 bases matching TRBD2. Trimming removed 0 bases from V and 1 base from J; junction bases left unmatched: 7. The CDR3 has 17 amino acids. In germline, CDR1 is SGHRS, CDR2 YFSETQ. The CDR3 spells CASSLVGLAGPQETQYF. CDR3 nucleotide sequence: TGCGCCAGCAGCTTGGTCGGTCTAGCGGGGCCCCAAGAGACCCAGTACTTC. The full variable domain, in which reference TRBV5-1 and TRBJ2-5 provide the parts outside the CDR3, is KAGVTQTPRYLIKTRGQQVTLSCSPISGHRSVSWYQQTPGQGLQFLFEYFSETQRNKGNFPGRFSGRQFSNSRSEMNVSTLELGDSALYLCASSLVGLAGPQETQYFGPGTRLLVL.

This sequence joins TRBV5-4 and TRBJ2-3, with D unresolved. The CDR3 consists of 13 residues. Deletions cut 0 bases from V and 6 bases from J, with 8 bases between. The germline V gene encodes CDR1 SGHNT and CDR2 YYREEE (reference sequence). In DNA form, the CDR3 reads TGTGCCAGCAGCTTGGGGGCAAGGGATACGCAGTATTTT. It is translated as CASSLGARDTQYF.

J is TRBJ2-3 and V is TRBV30; a weak D match, TRBD2 (5 bases). Germline V CDR1 and CDR2: GTSNPN, SVGIG (reference sequence). Trimming pared 5 bases from V and 4 bases from J, leaving 16 bases between. The CDR3 contains 14 residues. The DNA of the CDR3 is TGTGCCTGGTCACCCGTCCTGGGAGCAGATACGCAGTATTTT. Amino acids: CAWSPVLGADTQYF.

This sequence joins TRBV2 and TRBJ2-2, with a tentative D call TRBD2 (5 bases). Trimming shortened V by 4 bases and J by 0 bases, and 6 bases separated the two germline ends. The germline V gene encodes CDR1 SNHLY and CDR2 FYNNEI. The CDR3 runs 14 residues. The CDR3 DNA is TGTGCCAGCAGTGGGGGAGCGAACACCGGGGAGCTGTTTTTT. Its translation: CASSGGANTGELFF.